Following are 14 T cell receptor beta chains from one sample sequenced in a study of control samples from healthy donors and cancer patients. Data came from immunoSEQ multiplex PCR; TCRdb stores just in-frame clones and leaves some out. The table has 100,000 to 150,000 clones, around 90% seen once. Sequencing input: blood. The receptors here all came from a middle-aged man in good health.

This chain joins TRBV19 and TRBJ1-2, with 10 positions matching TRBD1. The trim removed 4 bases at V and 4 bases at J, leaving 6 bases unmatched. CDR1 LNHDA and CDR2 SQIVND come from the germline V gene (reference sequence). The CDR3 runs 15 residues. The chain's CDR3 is CASSKLTGGGYGYTF. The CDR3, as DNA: TGTGCCAGTAGTAAATTGACAGGGGGCGGCTATGGCTACACCTTC.

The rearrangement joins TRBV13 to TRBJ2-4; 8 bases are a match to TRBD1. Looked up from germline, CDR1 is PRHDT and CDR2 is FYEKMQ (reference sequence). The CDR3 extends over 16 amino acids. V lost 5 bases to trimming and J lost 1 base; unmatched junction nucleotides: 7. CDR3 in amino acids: CASSLRQGMAKNIQYF. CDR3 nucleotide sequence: TGTGCCAGCAGCCTCCGACAGGGGATGGCCAAAAACATTCAGTACTTC.

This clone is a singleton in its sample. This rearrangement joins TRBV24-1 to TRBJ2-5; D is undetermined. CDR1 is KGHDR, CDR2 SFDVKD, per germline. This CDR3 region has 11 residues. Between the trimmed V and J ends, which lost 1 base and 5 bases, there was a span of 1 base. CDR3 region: CATSDFETQYF. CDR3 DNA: TGTGCCACCAGTGATTTTGAGACCCAGTACTTC.

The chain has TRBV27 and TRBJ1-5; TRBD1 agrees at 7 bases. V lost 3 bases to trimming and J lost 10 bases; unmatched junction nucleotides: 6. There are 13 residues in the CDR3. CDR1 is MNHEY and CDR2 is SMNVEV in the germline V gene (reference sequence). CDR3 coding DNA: TGTGCCAGCAGTTTCCCAGGGGGAGGTCCCCAGCATTTT. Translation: CASSFPGGGPQHF.

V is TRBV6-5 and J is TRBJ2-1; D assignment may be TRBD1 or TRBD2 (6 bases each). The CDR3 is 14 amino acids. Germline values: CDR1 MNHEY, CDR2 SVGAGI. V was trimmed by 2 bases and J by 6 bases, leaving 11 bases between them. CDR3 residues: CASSYGGRGNEQFF. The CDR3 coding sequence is TGTGCCAGCAGTTACGGGGGGCGTGGCAATGAGCAGTTCTTC.

As DNA, the CDR3 is TGTGCCAGCAGTTTACGGGGACAGGGGGCTTTCAATGAGCAGTTCTTC. This gives the protein CASSLRGQGAFNEQFF. The gene calls are TRBV6-5 and TRBJ2-1; 12 nucleotides agree with TRBD1. The CDR3 totals 16 residues. Germline trimming cut 4 bases from V and 6 bases from J; bases unmatched to any gene: 7. CDR1 and CDR2 from the germline V gene are MNHEY and SVGAGI.

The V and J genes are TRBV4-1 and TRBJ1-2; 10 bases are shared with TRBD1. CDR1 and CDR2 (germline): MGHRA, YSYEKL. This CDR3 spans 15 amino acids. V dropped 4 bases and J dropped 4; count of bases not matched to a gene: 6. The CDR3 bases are TGCGCCAGCAGCCTAGAGAGGACAGGGGGCTATGGCTACACCTTC. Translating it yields CASSLERTGGYGYTF.

The CDR3 spells CASSQVRTGDKDLAKNIQYF. CDR3 bases: TGTGCCAGCAGCCAGGTCCGGACAGGGGATAAAGATCTAGCCAAAAACATTCAGTACTTC. The genes are TRBV14 and TRBJ2-4, with 9 bases identical to TRBD1. The CDR3 contains 20 residues. Looked up from germline, CDR1 is SGHDN and CDR2 is FVKESK. J was trimmed by 0 bases and V by 3 bases; bases with no gene match: 15.

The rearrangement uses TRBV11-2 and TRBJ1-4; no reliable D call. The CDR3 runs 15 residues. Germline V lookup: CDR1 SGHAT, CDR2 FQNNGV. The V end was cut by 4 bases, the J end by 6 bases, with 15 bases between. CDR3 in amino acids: CASSSRLLVHEKLFF. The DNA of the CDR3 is TGTGCCAGCAGCTCCCGGCTTTTGGTTCATGAAAAACTGTTTTTT.

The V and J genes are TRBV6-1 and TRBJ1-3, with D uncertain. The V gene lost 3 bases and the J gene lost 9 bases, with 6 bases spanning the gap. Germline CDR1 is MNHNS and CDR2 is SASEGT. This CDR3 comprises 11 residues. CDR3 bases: TGTGCCAGCAGTGAGACAAGCACCATATATTTT. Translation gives CASSETSTIYF.

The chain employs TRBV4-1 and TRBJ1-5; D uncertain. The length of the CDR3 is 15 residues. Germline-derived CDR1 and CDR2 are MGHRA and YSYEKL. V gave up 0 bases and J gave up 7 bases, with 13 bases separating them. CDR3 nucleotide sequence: TGCGCCAGCAGCCAAGAAGGAGGTTTGGGGCAGCCCCAGCATTTT. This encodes CASSQEGGLGQPQHF.

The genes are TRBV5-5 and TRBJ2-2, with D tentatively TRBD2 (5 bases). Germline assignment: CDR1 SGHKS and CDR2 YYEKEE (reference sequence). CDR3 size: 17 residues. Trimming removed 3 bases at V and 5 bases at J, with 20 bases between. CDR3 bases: TGTGCCAGCAGCTCGGTCGAGCTAGCCTTTGGAACCGGGGAGCTGTTTTTT. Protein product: CASSSVELAFGTGELFF.

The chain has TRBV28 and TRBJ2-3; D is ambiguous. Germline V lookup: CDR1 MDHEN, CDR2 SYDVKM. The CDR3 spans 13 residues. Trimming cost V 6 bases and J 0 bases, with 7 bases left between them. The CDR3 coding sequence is TGTGCCAGCAGCCTTCCTAGCACAGATACGCAGTATTTT. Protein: CASSLPSTDTQYF.

Here the CDR3 reads CASSRGTNQETQYF. The CDR3 bases are TGTGCCAGCAGTCGCGGGACCAACCAAGAGACCCAGTACTTC. V usage is TRBV6-2 or TRBV6-3 and J usage is TRBJ2-5; a possible D gene is TRBD2 (6 bases). Trimming removed 5 bases from V and 0 bases from J, with 10 bases in between. The CDR3 contains 14 residues. The V gene's germline CDR1 is MNHEY and CDR2 SVGEGT.